Listed below are T cell receptor beta chains from one sample, sequenced in a study of response to subunit inactivated influenza vaccine. TCRdb ran MiXCR on the RT-PCR reads and lists one entry per CDR3 protein. The sample holds roughly 630,000 distinct CDR3 sequences, 12% to 15% seen once. The input for sequencing was PBMCs from blood, taken roughly 15 days before vaccination. These receptors all stem from a man aged 50-59 years who received an inactivated influenza vaccine. Both conserved end residues are part of each CDR3. A D gene is named only where the DNA matches it firmly. A row's size may be missing; if present it is once, few, many or a size class.

v_gene	j_gene	d_gene	abundance	CDR3aa	CDR3nt
TRBV7-2	TRBJ2-1	-	many	CASSLERISYNEQFF	TGTGCCAGCAGCTTAGAGAGGATCTCCTACAATGAGCAGTTCTTC
TRBV6-5	TRBJ1-6	-	many	CASSYSTNSPLHF	TGTGCCAGCAGTTACTCGACGAATTCACCCCTCCACTTT
TRBV2	TRBJ1-6	-	many	CASSEEAPFNSPLHF	TGTGCCAGCAGTGAAGAAGCTCCCTTTAATTCACCCCTCCACTTT
TRBV15	TRBJ2-7	-	-	CATSRGDEAFGYEQYF	TGTGCCACCAGCAGGGGGGATGAGGCCTTCGGGTACGAGCAGTACTTC
TRBV30	TRBJ2-1	-	-	CAWSGGAESYNEQFF	TGTGCCTGGAGTGGGGGAGCGGAGTCCTACAATGAGCAGTTCTTC
TRBV3-1	TRBJ1-2	-	-	CASSQDVGLANYGYTF	TGTGCCAGCAGCCAAGATGTCGGGTTAGCTAACTATGGCTACACCTTC
TRBV14	TRBJ2-1	TRBD2	-	CASSQPAGGRTYNEQFF	TGTGCCAGCAGCCAACCTGCGGGCGGGAGGACGTACAATGAGCAGTTCTTC
TRBV12-3/TRBV12-4	TRBJ2-1	-	many	CASSTSYEQFF	TGTGCCAGCAGTACTAGCTATGAGCAGTTCTTC
TRBV7-9	TRBJ2-3	TRBD1	-	CASSSYPGQGSTDTQYF	TGTGCCAGCAGCTCATACCCGGGACAGGGAAGCACAGATACGCAGTATTTT
TRBV5-1	TRBJ2-5	-	-	CASSLSPGAPNQETQYF	TGCGCCAGCAGCTTGTCCCCAGGCGCGCCGAACCAAGAGACCCAGTACTTC
TRBV9	TRBJ2-5	TRBD2	few	CASSVSGAVGTQYF	TGTGCCAGCAGCGTTAGCGGGGCGGTGGGGACCCAGTACTTC
TRBV6-4	TRBJ2-1	-	few	CASSDSIGNEQFF	TGTGCCAGCAGTGACTCTATCGGCAATGAGCAGTTCTTC
TRBV10-3	TRBJ2-1	TRBD2	-	CAIWAGVGDEQFF	TGTGCCATCTGGGCGGGAGTTGGTGATGAGCAGTTCTTC
TRBV20-1	TRBJ1-2	TRBD1	-	CSARDRINYGYTF	TGCAGTGCTAGGGACAGGATTAACTATGGCTACACCTTC
TRBV12-3/TRBV12-4	TRBJ2-1	-	few	CASRPNTGSWGYNEQFF	TGTGCCAGCAGGCCTAACACGGGGTCGTGGGGCTACAATGAGCAGTTCTTC
TRBV7-9	TRBJ1-1	-	few	CASSRYREVNTEAFF	TGTGCCAGCAGCAGATACAGGGAGGTGAACACTGAAGCTTTCTTT
TRBV28	TRBJ2-5	-	-	CASSSTARETQYF	TGTGCCAGCAGTTCGACGGCTAGGGAGACCCAGTACTTC
TRBV15	TRBJ2-1	-	-	CATSRDSRTATFF	TGTGCCACCAGCAGAGATAGTCGGACAGCCACGTTCTTC
TRBV11-2	TRBJ2-5	TRBD2	many	CASSLDPSTSGGTETQYF	TGTGCCAGCAGCTTAGATCCTTCGACTAGCGGGGGGACGGAGACCCAGTACTTC
TRBV20-1	TRBJ1-5	TRBD1	-	CSASRGGVNQPQHF	TGCAGTGCTAGTCGAGGGGGCGTCAATCAGCCCCAGCATTTT
TRBV11-2	TRBJ2-7	-	-	CASSLAPTSYEQYF	TGTGCCAGCAGCTTAGCACCGACATCCTACGAGCAGTACTTC
TRBV12-3/TRBV12-4	TRBJ2-3	-	few	CASKTTTTTDTQYF	TGTGCCAGCAAGACGACTACCACCACAGATACGCAGTATTTT
TRBV7-2	TRBJ2-5	TRBD1	-	CASSLVPGQAQETQYF	TGTGCCAGCAGCTTAGTACCGGGACAGGCCCAAGAGACCCAGTACTTC
TRBV12-3/TRBV12-4	TRBJ1-6	-	-	CASRFGPGNNSPLHF	-
TRBV3-1	TRBJ2-4	-	few	CASSQVGGDIQYF	TGTGCCAGCAGCCAAGTGGGGGGAGACATTCAGTACTTC
TRBV20-1	TRBJ2-7	TRBD2	-	CSARDPTSGRNEQYF	TGCAGTGCTAGAGATCCGACTAGCGGGAGGAACGAGCAGTACTTC
TRBV29-1	TRBJ2-7	-	few	CSVGLRTRAYEQYF	TGCAGCGTTGGATTAAGGACACGAGCCTACGAGCAGTACTTC
TRBV20-1	TRBJ2-7	TRBD2	few	CSAPVLAGGRQWEQYF	TGCAGTGCCCCAGTGCTAGCGGGAGGGCGTCAGTGGGAGCAGTACTTC